The 9 T cell receptor beta chains below all came from one sample that was sequenced in a study of Ad26.COV2.S vaccination and SARS-CoV-2 variants. TCRdb's copy holds only in-frame clones and misses some; the assay was immunoSEQ multiplex PCR. The sample has 150,000 to 200,000 clones, around 85% seen once. Here the sequenced sample was peripheral blood, taken after recovery from COVID-19. The receptors were sampled from a human donor who had recovered from COVID-19.

The V gene is TRBV13, the J gene TRBJ1-5; 9 bases line up with TRBD1. The CDR3 consists of 13 residues. Looked up from germline, CDR1 is PRHDT and CDR2 is FYEKMQ (reference sequence). Trimming at V came to 5 bases and at J to 8 bases, leaving 4 bases not matched to a gene. CDR3 bases: TGTGCCAGCAGCGCACAGGGGGCGAAGCCCCAGCATTTT. The encoded protein is CASSAQGAKPQHF.

This clone is a singleton in its sample. The junction departs from the called germline gene at one end, perhaps through a read error. The chain combines TRBV6-5 with TRBJ1-1; possible D gene TRBD1, 6 bases. The CDR3 extends over 13 amino acids. Germline CDR1 and CDR2: MNHEY and SVGAGI. The CDR3 nucleotides are TGTGCCATCAGTCAGGGGTCCGGCACTGAAGCTTTCTTT. It specifies CAISQGSGTEAFF.

The CDR3 loop reads CASSLDRRTEAFF. The CDR3 DNA reads TGTGCCAGCAGTCTTGACAGGCGGACTGAAGCTTTCTTT. The chain combines TRBV11-2 with TRBJ1-1; D is perhaps TRBD1 (6 bases). V shed 6 bases and J shed 5 bases, with 13 bases lying between them. Looked up from germline, CDR1 is SGHAT and CDR2 is FQNNGV. This CDR3 has 13 amino acids.

A word on this clone: One end of the junction fails to match germline, which may point to a read error. The gene calls are TRBV7-7 and TRBJ2-7, with D tentatively TRBD2 (5 bases). Looked up from germline, CDR1 is SSHAT and CDR2 is FNYEAQ (reference sequence). The CDR3 has 18 residues. CDR3 DNA: TGTGCTAGCAGCTTATGTTCGGGGAGCCTGTGGGATCCCTACGAGCAGTACTTC. The encoded protein is CASSLCSGSLWDPYEQYF.

This chain links TRBV7-2 with TRBJ1-3; no clear D. V was trimmed by 0 bases and J by 3 bases, leaving 12 bases between them. Germline CDR1 and CDR2: SGHTA and FQGNSA. This CDR3 is 16 amino acids long. The CDR3 protein is CASSLAGPTLGNTIYF. The CDR3 DNA reads as TGTGCCAGCAGCTTAGCAGGGCCGACCCTTGGAAACACCATATATTTT.

The chain couples TRBV18 to TRBJ2-5; no firm D call. There are 13 residues in the CDR3. V was pared by 2 bases and J by 5 bases, with 9 bases between. CDR1 and CDR2 from the germline V gene are KGHSH and LQKENI. The CDR3 nucleotides are TGTGCCAGCTCACCAGACGGTATGGAGACCCAGTACTTC. Translating gives CASSPDGMETQYF.

This chain connects TRBV28 to TRBJ2-2; unclear D gene. Germline V gene data show CDR1 as MDHEN and CDR2 as SYDVKM. There are 13 residues in the CDR3. Trimming pared 6 bases from V and 2 bases from J, leaving 7 bases between. The CDR3 DNA is TGTGCCAGCAGCCCTTCTAACACCGGGGAGCTGTTTTTT. It yields the protein CASSPSNTGELFF.

The J gene is TRBJ2-1, the V gene TRBV2; 9 bases map to TRBD2. CDR1 and CDR2 (germline): SNHLY, FYNNEI. J gave up 3 bases and V 3 bases, and 3 bases lay outside the gene matches. CDR3 length: 15 residues. CDR3: CASSDGRGGYNEQFF. The CDR3 coding sequence is TGTGCCAGCAGTGATGGGCGGGGGGGCTACAATGAGCAGTTCTTC.

The chain combines TRBV5-4 with TRBJ2-5; a weak D match, TRBD1 (5 bases). The V end was cut by 4 bases, the J end by 1 base, with 11 bases between. The germline V gene has CDR1 SGHNT and CDR2 YYREEE (reference sequence). The CDR3 is made up of 14 amino acids. CDR3 sequence (DNA): TGTGCCAGCAGCCCCGGACAAAGCCAAGAGACCCAGTACTTC. It codes for CASSPGQSQETQYF. Full variable domain (rest looked up from reference TRBV5-4 and TRBJ2-5): ETGVTQSPTHLIKTRGQQVTLRCSSQSGHNTVSWYQQALGQGPQFIFQYYREEENGRGNFPPRFSGLQFPNYSSELNVNALELDDSALYLCASSPGQSQETQYFGPGTRLLVL.